This T cell receptor beta chain originates from a study of cytomegalovirus exposure and HLA in healthy donors. Across the study: The use of the same platform for the 120 or so validation repertoires and the 550 to 700 first-cohort repertoires was reported by a later analysis. Broader study findings: Rare TCR sequences dominated, though some public TCRs recurred in many donors. Cytomegalovirus-associated TCR beta chains were listed, numbering some 150.

Regarding this clone: As yet, its antigen is unknown.

Germline trimming cut 7 bases from V and 4 bases from J; bases unmatched to any gene: 4. The CDR3 has 14 amino acids. The germline gives CDR1 MNHEY, CDR2 SMNVEV (reference sequence). The assay was immunoSEQ multiplex PCR, and TCRdb's table has in-frame clones only and misses some. Of a few hundred thousand clones in the sample, 65% to 85% are singletons; the top ten hold roughly an eighth. The donors belonged to the roughly 120-subject validation cohort, separate from the roughly 650-subject first cohort. The TCR was taken from a woman in her 30s in good health and CMV-seropositive. The gene calls are TRBV27 and TRBJ2-3; 11 nucleotides line up with TRBD2. Sample: PBMCs. The CDR3 here is CASMVAGGADTQYF. The DNA for the CDR3 is TGTGCCAGCATGGTAGCGGGAGGGGCAGATACGCAGTATTTT.